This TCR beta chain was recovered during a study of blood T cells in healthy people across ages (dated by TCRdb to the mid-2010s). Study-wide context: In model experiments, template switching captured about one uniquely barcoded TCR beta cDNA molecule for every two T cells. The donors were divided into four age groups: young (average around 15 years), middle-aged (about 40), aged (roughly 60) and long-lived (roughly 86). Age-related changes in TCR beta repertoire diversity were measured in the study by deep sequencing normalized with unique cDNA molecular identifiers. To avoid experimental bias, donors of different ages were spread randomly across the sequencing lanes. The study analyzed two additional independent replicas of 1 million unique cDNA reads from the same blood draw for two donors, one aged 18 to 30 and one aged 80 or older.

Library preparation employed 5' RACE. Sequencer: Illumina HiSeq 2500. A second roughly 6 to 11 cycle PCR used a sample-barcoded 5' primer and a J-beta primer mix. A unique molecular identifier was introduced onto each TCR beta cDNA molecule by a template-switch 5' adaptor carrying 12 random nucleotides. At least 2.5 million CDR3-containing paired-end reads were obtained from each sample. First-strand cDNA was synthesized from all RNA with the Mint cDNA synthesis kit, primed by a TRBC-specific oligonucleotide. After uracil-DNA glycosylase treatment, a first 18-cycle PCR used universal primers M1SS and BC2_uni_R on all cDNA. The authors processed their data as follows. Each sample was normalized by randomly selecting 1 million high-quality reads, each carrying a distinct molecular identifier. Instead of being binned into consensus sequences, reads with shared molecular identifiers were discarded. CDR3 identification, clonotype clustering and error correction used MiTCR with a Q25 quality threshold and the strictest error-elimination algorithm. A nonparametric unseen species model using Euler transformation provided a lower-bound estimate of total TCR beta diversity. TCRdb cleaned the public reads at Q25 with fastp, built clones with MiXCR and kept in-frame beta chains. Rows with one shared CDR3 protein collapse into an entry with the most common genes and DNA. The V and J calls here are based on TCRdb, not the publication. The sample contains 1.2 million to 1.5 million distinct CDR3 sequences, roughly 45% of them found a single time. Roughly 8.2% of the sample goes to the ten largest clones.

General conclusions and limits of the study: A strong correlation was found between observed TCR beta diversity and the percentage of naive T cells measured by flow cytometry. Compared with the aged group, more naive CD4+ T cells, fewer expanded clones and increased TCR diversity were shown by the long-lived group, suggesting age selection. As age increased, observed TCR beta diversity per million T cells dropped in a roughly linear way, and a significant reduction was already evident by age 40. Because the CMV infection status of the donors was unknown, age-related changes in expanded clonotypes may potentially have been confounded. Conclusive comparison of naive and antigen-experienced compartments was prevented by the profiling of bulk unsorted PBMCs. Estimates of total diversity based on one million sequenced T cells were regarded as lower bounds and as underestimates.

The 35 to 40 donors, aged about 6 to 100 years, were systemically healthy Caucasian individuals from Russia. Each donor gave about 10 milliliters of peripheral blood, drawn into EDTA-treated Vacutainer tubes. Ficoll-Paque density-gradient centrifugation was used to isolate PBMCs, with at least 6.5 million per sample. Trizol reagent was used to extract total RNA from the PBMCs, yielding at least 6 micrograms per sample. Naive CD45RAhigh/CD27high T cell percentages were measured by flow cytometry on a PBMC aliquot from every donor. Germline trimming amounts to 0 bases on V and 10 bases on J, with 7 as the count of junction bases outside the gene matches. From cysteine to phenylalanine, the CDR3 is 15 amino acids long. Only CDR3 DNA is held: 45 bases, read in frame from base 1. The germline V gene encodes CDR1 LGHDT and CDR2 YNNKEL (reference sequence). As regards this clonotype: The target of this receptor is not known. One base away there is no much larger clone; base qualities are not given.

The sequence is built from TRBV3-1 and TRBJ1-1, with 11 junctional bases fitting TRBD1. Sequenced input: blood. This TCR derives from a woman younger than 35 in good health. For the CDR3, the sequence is CASSQDPGTGGRAFF. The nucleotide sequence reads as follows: TGTGCCAGCAGCCAAGATCCAGGGACAGGGGGGAGAGCTTTCTTT.